The 4 T cell receptor beta chains presented below share a single source sample, sequenced in a study of T cell repertoires in ileal Crohn's disease (dated by TCRdb to about 2019). Reading the label with the study, this specimen's time point is: proximal margin of the surgical specimen (macroscopically non-inflamed). Library preparation was by the immunoSEQ multiplex PCR assay. Held by TCRdb, this immuneACCESS table contains in-frame sequences only and omits some clones. Under half of the omission traces to an unresolved V gene where checked; the cause of the rest is unknown. Recorded for this sample are about 550 clones; about 93% of them occurred a single time. Approximately 11% of the sample lies in the top ten. The sequenced material came from ileal tissue. The receptors were gathered from an adult with Crohn's disease.

J is TRBJ2-2 and V is TRBV5-1, with D tentatively TRBD1 (5 bases). CDR3 size: 13 residues. V was clipped by 5 bases and J by 3 bases, with 8 bases between them. Germline-derived CDR1 and CDR2 are SGHRS and YFSETQ. The CDR3 bases are TGCGCCAGCAGGGACACCGACACCGGGGAGCTGTTTTTT. Translated: CASRDTDTGELFF.

The rearrangement uses TRBV7-2 and TRBJ2-7, with 12 bases identical to TRBD1. The CDR3 spans 16 residues. Germline trimming cut 2 bases from V and 7 bases from J; bases unmatched to any gene: 9. Germline V lookup: CDR1 SGHTA, CDR2 FQGNSA. Here the CDR3 DNA reads TGTGCCAGCAGCTTAAGGTCCCGGGACAGGGGGCTGGAGCAGTACTTC. Translating gives CASSLRSRDRGLEQYF.

The chain couples TRBV7-3 to TRBJ1-4; D perhaps matches TRBD1 (5 bases). Germline assignment: CDR1 SGHTA and CDR2 FQGTGA. V lost 3 bases and J lost 8, with 10 bases in between. The CDR3 covers 13 residues. CDR3 region: CASSLGEGEKLFF. The CDR3 region has the DNA TGTGCCAGCAGCTTGGGGGAAGGGGAAAAACTGTTTTTT.

As for this clone: The same CDR3 can be traced to other DNA sequences in this sample. V is TRBV5-6 and J is TRBJ1-1; the D gene is possibly TRBD1 (5 bases). V dropped 0 bases and J dropped 4 bases, with 10 bases sitting between them. The CDR3 extends over 14 amino acids. The germline CDR1 and CDR2 sequences are SGHDT and YYEEEE. This CDR3 reads CASSLVGETTEAFF. CDR3 in DNA: TGTGCCAGCAGCTTGGTGGGGGAGACCACTGAAGCTTTCTTT.